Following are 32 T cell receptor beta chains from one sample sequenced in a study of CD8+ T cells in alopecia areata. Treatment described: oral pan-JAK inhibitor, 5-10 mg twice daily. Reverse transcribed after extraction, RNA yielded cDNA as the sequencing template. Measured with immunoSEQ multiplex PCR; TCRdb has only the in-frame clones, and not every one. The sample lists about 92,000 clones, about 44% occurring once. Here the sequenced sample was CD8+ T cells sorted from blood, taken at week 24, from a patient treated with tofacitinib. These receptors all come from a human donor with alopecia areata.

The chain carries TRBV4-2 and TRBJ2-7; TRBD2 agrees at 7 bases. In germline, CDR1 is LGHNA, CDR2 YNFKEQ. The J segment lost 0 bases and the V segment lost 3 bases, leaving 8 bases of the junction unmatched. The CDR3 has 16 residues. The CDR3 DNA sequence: TGTGCCAGCAGCCACCCAAGCGGGACCGGCTCCTACGAGCAGTACTTC. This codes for CASSHPSGTGSYEQYF.

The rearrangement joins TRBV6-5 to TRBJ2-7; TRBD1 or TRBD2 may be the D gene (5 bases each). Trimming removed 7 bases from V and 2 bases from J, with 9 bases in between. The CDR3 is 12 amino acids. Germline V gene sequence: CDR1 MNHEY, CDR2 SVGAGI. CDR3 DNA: TGTGCCAGCACCGGGGCTACCTACGAGCAGTACTTC. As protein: CASTGATYEQYF.

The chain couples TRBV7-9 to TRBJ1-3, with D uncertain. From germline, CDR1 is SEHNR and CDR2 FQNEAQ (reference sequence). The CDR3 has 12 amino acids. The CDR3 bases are TGTGCTCCAGGCAATAATGGAAACACCATATATTTT. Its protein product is CAPGNNGNTIYF.

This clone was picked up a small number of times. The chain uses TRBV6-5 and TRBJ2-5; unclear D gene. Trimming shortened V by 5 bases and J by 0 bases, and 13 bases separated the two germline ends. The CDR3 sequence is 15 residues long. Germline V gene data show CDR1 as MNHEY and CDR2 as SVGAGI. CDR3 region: CASSPTQIHQETQYF. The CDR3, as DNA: TGTGCCAGCAGTCCAACACAGATACACCAAGAGACCCAGTACTTC.

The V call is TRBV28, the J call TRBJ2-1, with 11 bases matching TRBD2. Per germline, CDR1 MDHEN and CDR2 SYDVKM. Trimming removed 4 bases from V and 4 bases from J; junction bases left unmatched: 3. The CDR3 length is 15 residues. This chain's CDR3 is CASSSGLAVYNEQFF. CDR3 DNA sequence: TGTGCCAGCAGTTCGGGACTAGCGGTTTACAATGAGCAGTTCTTC.

DNA of the CDR3: TGTGCCAGCAGCGAAACAGGGGGCACAGATACGCAGTATTTT. It specifies CASSETGGTDTQYF. The chain couples TRBV28 to TRBJ2-3, with 7 bases matching TRBD1. CDR1 and CDR2 (germline): MDHEN, SYDVKM. V trimming: 6 bases; J trimming: 1 base; junction bases outside the gene matches: 4. The CDR3 length is 14 residues.

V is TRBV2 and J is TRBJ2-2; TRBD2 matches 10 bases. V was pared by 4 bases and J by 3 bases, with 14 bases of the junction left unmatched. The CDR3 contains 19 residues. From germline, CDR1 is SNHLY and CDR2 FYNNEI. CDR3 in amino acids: CASSVGALAGADDTGELFF. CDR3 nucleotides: TGTGCCAGCAGTGTTGGTGCCCTAGCGGGAGCGGATGACACCGGGGAGCTGTTTTTT.

The CDR3 loop reads CASSLAEADNEQFF. In DNA, the CDR3 is TGCGCCAGCAGCTTGGCCGAAGCGGACAATGAGCAGTTCTTC. The chain uses TRBV5-1 and TRBJ2-1; D perhaps matches TRBD2 (5 bases). The CDR3 spans 14 residues. The ends were cut back, 0 bases at V and 5 bases at J, with 9 bases in the middle. Germline V CDR1 and CDR2: SGHRS, YFSETQ.

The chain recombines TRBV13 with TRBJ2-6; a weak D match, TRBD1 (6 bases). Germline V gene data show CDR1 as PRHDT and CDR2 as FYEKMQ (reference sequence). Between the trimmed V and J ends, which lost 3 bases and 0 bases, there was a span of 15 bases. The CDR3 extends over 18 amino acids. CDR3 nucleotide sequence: TGTGCCAGCAGCTTTCAGGGGCAGGCCAGCTCTGGGGCCAACGTCCTGACTTTC. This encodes CASSFQGQASSGANVLTF.

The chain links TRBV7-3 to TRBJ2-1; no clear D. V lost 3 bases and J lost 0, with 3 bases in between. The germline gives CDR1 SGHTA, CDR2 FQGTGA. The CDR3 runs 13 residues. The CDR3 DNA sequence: TGTGCCAGCAGCTTGAACTCCTACAATGAGCAGTTCTTC. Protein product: CASSLNSYNEQFF.

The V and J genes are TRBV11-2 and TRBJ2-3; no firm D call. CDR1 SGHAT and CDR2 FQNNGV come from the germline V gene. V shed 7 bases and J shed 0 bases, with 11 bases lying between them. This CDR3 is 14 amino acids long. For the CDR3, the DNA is TGTGCCAGCACGATGGACGGCAGCACAGATACGCAGTATTTT. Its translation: CASTMDGSTDTQYF.

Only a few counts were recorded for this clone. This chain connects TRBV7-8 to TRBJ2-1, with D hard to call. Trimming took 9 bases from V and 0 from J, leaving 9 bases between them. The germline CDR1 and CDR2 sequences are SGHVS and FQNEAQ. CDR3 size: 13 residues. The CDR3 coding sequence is TGTGCCAGTCACGGTCGCTCCTACAATGAGCAGTTCTTC. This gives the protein CASHGRSYNEQFF.

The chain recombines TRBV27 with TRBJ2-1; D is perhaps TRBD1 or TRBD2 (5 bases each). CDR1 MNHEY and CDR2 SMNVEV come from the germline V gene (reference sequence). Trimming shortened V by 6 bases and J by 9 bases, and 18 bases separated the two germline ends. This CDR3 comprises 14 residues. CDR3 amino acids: CASSPRPGTSEQFF. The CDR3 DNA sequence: TGTGCCAGCAGCCCACGCCCCGGGACGAGTGAGCAGTTCTTC.

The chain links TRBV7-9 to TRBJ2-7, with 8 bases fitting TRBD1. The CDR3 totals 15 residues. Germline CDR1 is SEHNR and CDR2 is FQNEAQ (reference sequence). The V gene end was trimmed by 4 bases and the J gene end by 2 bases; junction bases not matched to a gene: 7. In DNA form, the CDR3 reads TGTGCCAGCAGCTCTGGACAGGGAAGGACCTACGAGCAGTACTTC. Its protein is CASSSGQGRTYEQYF.

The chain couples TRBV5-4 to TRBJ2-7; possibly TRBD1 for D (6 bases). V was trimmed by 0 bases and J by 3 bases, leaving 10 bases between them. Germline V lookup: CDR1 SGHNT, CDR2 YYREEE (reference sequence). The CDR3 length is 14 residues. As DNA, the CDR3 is TGTGCCAGCAGCTTGGGACAGGACATCTACGAGCAGTACTTC. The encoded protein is CASSLGQDIYEQYF.

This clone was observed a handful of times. CDR3 in amino acids: CASRHDSRSYEQYF. The CDR3 DNA reads TGTGCCAGCAGACACGACAGTAGGTCCTACGAGCAGTACTTC. The rearrangement joins TRBV7-9 to TRBJ2-7; D possibly corresponds to TRBD1 (5 bases). Germline CDR1 and CDR2: SEHNR and FQNEAQ (reference sequence). Trimming stripped 6 bases from V and 1 base from J, with 13 bases between. The CDR3 is 14 amino acids.

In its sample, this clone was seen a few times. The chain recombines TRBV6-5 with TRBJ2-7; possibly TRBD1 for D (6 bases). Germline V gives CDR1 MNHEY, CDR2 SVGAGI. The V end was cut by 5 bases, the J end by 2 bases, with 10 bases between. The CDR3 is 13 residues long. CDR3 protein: CASSTQGTYEQYF. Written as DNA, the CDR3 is TGTGCCAGCAGTACACAGGGAACCTACGAGCAGTACTTC.

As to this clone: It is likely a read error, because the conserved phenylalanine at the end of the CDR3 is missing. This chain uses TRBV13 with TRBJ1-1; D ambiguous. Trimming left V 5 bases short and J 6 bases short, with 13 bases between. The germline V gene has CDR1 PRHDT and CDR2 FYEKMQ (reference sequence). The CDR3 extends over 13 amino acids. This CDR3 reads CASSDNLGPEAFS. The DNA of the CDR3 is TGTGCCAGCAGCGACAACCTAGGACCTGAAGCTTTCTCT.

The CDR3 sequence: CASSLGAGESGGYTF. CDR3 sequence (DNA): TGTGCCAGCAGTTTAGGGGCAGGGGAGTCGGGTGGCTACACCTTC. The rearrangement uses TRBV27 and TRBJ1-2, with D perhaps matching TRBD1 (6 bases). Germline CDR1 MNHEY, CDR2 SMNVEV (reference sequence). V shed 2 bases and J shed 7 bases, with 17 bases lying between them. This CDR3 comprises 15 residues.

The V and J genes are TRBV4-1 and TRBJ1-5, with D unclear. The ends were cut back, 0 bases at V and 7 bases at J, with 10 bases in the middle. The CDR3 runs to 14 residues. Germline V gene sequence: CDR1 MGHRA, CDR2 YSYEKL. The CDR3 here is CASSQDNFLQPQHF. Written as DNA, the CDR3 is TGCGCCAGCAGCCAAGATAATTTCCTACAGCCCCAGCATTTT.

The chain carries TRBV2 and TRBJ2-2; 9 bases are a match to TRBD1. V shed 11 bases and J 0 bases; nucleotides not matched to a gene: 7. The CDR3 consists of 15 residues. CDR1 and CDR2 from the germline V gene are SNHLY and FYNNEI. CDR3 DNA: TGTGCCGAAGGACAGGGGCCAACGAACACCGGGGAGCTGTTTTTT. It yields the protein CAEGQGPTNTGELFF. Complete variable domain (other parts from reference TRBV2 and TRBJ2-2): EPEVTQTPSHQVTQMGQEVILRCVPISNHLYFYWYRQILGQKVEFLVSFYNNEISEKSEIFDDQFSVERPDGSNFTLKIRSTKLEDSAMYFCAEGQGPTNTGELFFGEGSRLTVL.

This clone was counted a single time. The CDR3 loop is CASSQEVTGSPEKLFF. CDR3 nucleotide sequence: TGTGCCAGCAGCCAAGAGGTCACAGGGAGCCCCGAAAAACTGTTTTTT. The V gene is TRBV4-2, the J gene TRBJ1-4; a weak D match, TRBD1 (6 bases). The V gene's germline CDR1 is LGHNA and CDR2 YNFKEQ. The V end was cut by 0 bases, the J end by 8 bases, with 16 bases between. CDR3 length equals 16 residues.

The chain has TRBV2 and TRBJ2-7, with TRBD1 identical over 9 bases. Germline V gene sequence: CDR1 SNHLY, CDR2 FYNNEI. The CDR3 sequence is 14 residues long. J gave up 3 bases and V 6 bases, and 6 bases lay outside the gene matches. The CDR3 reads CASRPGQGIYEQYF. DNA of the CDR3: TGTGCCAGCAGGCCGGGACAGGGAATCTACGAGCAGTACTTC.

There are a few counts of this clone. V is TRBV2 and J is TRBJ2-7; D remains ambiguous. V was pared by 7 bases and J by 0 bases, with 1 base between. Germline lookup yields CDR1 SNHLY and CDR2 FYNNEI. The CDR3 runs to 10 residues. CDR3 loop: CASISYEQYF. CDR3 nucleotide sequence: TGTGCCAGCATCTCCTACGAGCAGTACTTC.

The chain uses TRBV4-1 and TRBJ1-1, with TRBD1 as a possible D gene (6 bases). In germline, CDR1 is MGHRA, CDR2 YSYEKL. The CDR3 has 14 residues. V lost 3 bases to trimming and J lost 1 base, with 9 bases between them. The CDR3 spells CASSHPTGNTEAFF. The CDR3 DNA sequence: TGCGCCAGCAGCCACCCGACAGGGAACACTGAAGCTTTCTTT.

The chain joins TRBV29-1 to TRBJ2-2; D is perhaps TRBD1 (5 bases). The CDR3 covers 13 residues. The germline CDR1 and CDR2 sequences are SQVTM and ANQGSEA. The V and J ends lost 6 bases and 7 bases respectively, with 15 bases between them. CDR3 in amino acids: CSVYSPDNGELFF. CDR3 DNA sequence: TGCAGCGTCTACAGCCCGGACAACGGGGAGCTGTTTTTT.

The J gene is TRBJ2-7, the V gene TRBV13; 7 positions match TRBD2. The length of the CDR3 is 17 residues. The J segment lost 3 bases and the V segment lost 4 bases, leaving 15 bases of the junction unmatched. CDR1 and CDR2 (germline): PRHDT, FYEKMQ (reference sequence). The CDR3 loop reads CASSSPSAMWGGYEQYF. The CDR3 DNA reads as TGTGCCAGCAGCTCCCCCTCGGCAATGTGGGGGGGCTACGAGCAGTACTTC. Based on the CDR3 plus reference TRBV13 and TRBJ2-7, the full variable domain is AAGVIQSPRHLIKEKRETATLKCYPIPRHDTVYWYQQGPGQDPQFLISFYEKMQSDKGSIPDRFSAQQFSDYHSELNMSSLELGDSALYFCASSSPSAMWGGYEQYFGPGTRLTVT.

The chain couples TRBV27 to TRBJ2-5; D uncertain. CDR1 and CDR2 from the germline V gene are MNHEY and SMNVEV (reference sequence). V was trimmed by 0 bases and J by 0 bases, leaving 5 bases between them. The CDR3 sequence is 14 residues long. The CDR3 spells CASSLSVYQETQYF. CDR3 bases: TGTGCCAGCAGTTTATCTGTGTACCAAGAGACCCAGTACTTC.

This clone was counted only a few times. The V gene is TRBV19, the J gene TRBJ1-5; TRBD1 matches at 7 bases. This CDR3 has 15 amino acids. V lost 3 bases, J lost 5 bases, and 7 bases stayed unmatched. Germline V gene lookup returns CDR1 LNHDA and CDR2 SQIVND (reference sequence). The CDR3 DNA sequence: TGTGCCAGTAGTATTAGTGCGGACAGGCATCAGCCCCAGCATTTT. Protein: CASSISADRHQPQHF.

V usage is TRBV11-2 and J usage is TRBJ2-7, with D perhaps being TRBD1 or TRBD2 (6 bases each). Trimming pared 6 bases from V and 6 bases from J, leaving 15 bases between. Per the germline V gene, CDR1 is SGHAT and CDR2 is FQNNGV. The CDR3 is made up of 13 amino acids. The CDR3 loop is CASRITGRSEQYF. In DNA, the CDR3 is TGTGCCAGCAGGATTACAGGGAGGTCCGAGCAGTACTTC. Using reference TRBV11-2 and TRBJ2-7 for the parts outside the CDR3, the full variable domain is EAGVAQSPRYKIIEKRQSVAFWCNPISGHATLYWYQQILGQGPKLLIQFQNNGVVDDSQLPKDRFSAERLKGVDSTLKIQPAKLEDSAVYLCASRITGRSEQYFGPGTRLTVT.

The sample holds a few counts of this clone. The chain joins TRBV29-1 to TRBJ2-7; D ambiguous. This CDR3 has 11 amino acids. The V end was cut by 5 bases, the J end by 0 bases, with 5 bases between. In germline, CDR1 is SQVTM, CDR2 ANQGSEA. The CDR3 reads CSVSSSYEQYF. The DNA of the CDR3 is TGCAGCGTTTCCAGCTCCTACGAGCAGTACTTC.

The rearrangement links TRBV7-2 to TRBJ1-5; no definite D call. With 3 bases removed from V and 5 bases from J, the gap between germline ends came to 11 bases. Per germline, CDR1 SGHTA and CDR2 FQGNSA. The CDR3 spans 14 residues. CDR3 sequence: CASSFVGFDQPQHF. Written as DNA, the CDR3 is TGTGCCAGCAGCTTTGTGGGGTTTGATCAGCCCCAGCATTTT.